One sample yielded the 29 T cell receptor beta chains listed below, sequenced in a study of cytomegalovirus exposure and HLA in healthy donors. Primers included in the PCR were 60 Vbeta and 13 Jbeta primers. Produced via immunoSEQ multiplex PCR; TCRdb's table is partial and in-frame only. In the table there are approximately 160,000 clones, around 67% of which are singletons. The source material was PBMCs. These receptors all come from a woman aged 18-30 years in good health and CMV-seropositive.

This chain uses TRBV5-4 with TRBJ2-2; D uncertain. Trimming cost V 0 bases and J 4 bases, with 13 bases left between them. The germline gives CDR1 SGHNT, CDR2 YYREEE (reference sequence). CDR3 length equals 16 residues. The CDR3 region has the DNA TGTGCCAGCAGCTTGGACTCAGGAACGATCACCGGGGAGCTGTTTTTT. Amino acids: CASSLDSGTITGELFF.

A few counts support this clone. The V call is TRBV4-3, the J call TRBJ2-4; D gene uncertain. Trimming removed 1 base at V and 6 bases at J, with 10 bases between. The CDR3 runs to 14 residues. CDR1 LGHNA and CDR2 YSLEER come from the germline V gene. This CDR3 is CASSQGLEANIQYF. As DNA, the CDR3 is TGCGCCAGCAGCCAAGGCCTAGAGGCAAACATTCAGTACTTC.

V is TRBV7-2 and J is TRBJ2-3, with 7 bases fitting TRBD2. The CDR3 contains 14 residues. After removal of 4 bases from V and 4 bases from J, the junction contained 5 bases not matched to a gene. Germline CDR1 SGHTA, CDR2 FQGNSA. The CDR3 nucleotides read TGTGCCAGCAGCTCGACTAGCCGGCCAGATACGCAGTATTTT. This gives the protein CASSSTSRPDTQYF.

There are a few counts of this clone. The gene calls are TRBV4-2 and TRBJ1-4, with D tentatively TRBD1 (6 bases). This CDR3 is built from 14 residues. V lost 3 bases and J lost 8, with 13 bases in between. Germline V gives CDR1 LGHNA, CDR2 YNFKEQ. CDR3 sequence reads: CASSQVRDIEKLFF. DNA of the CDR3: TGTGCCAGCAGCCAGGTCCGGGACATCGAAAAACTGTTTTTT.

This clone turned up a few times. The rearrangement uses TRBV2 and TRBJ1-2; D is ambiguous. V was cut by 6 bases and J by 4 bases, with 6 bases left in between. The CDR3 extends over 11 amino acids. Germline CDR1 SNHLY, CDR2 FYNNEI. The CDR3 DNA reads TGTGCCAGCAGCTTGAGCTATGGCTACACCTTC. It specifies CASSLSYGYTF.

The rearrangement joins TRBV7-9 to TRBJ2-7; 8 positions agree with TRBD1. In germline, CDR1 is SEHNR, CDR2 FQNEAQ (reference sequence). V shed 2 bases and J 7 bases; nucleotides not matched to a gene: 13. The CDR3 is 16 amino acids. The CDR3 spells CASSLTVRQGHSEQYF. Here the CDR3 DNA reads TGTGCCAGCAGCTTAACTGTGAGACAGGGGCACTCGGAGCAGTACTTC.

This chain uses TRBV30 with TRBJ2-5, with TRBD2 matching over 7 bases. The germline gives CDR1 GTSNPN, CDR2 SVGIG (reference sequence). The CDR3 totals 16 residues. Trimming took 0 bases from V and 4 from J; bases not matched to a gene: 11. CDR3 DNA sequence: TGTGCCTGGAGTGTAACGTCTCCAGGGAGGGTAGAGACCCAGTACTTC. It translates to CAWSVTSPGRVETQYF.

This clone showed up just once. The CDR3 region is CSARDFDNSPLHF. The CDR3 coding sequence is TGCAGCGCCAGGGATTTCGATAATTCACCCCTCCACTTT. This sequence joins TRBV29-1 and TRBJ1-6; tentatively, D is TRBD1 (5 bases). The CDR3 sequence is 13 residues long. V gave up 7 bases and J gave up 5 bases, with 12 bases separating them. Germline CDR1 SQVTM, CDR2 ANQGSEA.

The rearrangement uses TRBV5-1 and TRBJ2-7; 7 bases are shared with TRBD2. The CDR3 contains 15 residues. V lost 0 bases, J lost 6 bases, and 9 bases stayed unmatched. Germline V gene lookup returns CDR1 SGHRS and CDR2 YFSETQ. The CDR3 sequence: CASSLGPRWGGEQYF. In nucleotides, the CDR3 is TGCGCCAGCAGCTTGGGGCCAAGGTGGGGGGGCGAGCAGTACTTC.

The V call is TRBV7-6, the J call TRBJ2-1; D unclear. Germline CDR1 reads SGHVS; CDR2 reads FNYEAQ. Trimming cost V 2 bases and J 0 bases, with 14 bases left between them. This CDR3 has 17 residues. The CDR3 bases are TGTGCCAGCAGCTTAAGAGGTGTAGCCTCCTCCTACAATGAGCAGTTCTTC. This sequence encodes CASSLRGVASSYNEQFF.

The chain combines TRBV27 with TRBJ2-3, with 11 bases lining up with TRBD2. The length of the CDR3 is 17 residues. Trimming cost V 4 bases and J 3 bases; bases outside gene matches: 9. Germline assignment: CDR1 MNHEY and CDR2 SMNVEV (reference sequence). The CDR3 loop is CASSYERIAGGTDTQYF. CDR3 in DNA: TGTGCCAGCAGTTATGAGAGGATAGCGGGAGGGACAGATACGCAGTATTTT.

This clone was counted a single time. The chain employs TRBV30 and TRBJ1-5, with a possible D match to TRBD1 (6 bases). The V gene's germline CDR1 is GTSNPN and CDR2 SVGIG (reference sequence). The V end was cut by 1 base, the J end by 4 bases, with 11 bases between. The CDR3 runs 14 residues. The CDR3 is CAWSEGTTNQPQHF. The DNA for the CDR3 is TGTGCCTGGAGTGAGGGGACAACTAATCAGCCCCAGCATTTT.

J is TRBJ2-5 and V is TRBV5-6; D is ambiguous. This CDR3 comprises 13 residues. CDR1 is SGHDT and CDR2 is YYEEEE in the germline V gene. Trimming cost V 0 bases and J 3 bases, with 6 bases left between them. The CDR3 nucleotides are TGTGCCAGCAGCTTGGGGGCCGAAGAGACCCAGTACTTC. It translates to CASSLGAEETQYF.

This rearrangement joins TRBV11-1 to TRBJ2-5; TRBD2 matches 7 bases. Germline V gene lookup returns CDR1 SGHAT and CDR2 FQDESV (reference sequence). CDR3 length: 13 amino acids. The ends lost 7 bases at V and 5 bases at J; junction bases unmatched: 7. CDR3 sequence (DNA): TGTGCCAGCAAAGGGAGGGGCCGTGAGACCCAGTACTTC. It encodes CASKGRGRETQYF.

This clone was counted a few times. This sequence joins TRBV5-6 and TRBJ1-6; no clear D gene. CDR3 size: 16 residues. Looked up from germline, CDR1 is SGHDT and CDR2 is YYEEEE. V dropped 2 bases and J dropped 1 base, with 10 bases sitting between them. The CDR3 loop is CASSFSPGSYNSPLHF. The CDR3 nucleotides read TGTGCCAGCAGCTTCTCCCCGGGGTCCTATAATTCACCCCTCCACTTT.

J is TRBJ2-6 and V is TRBV7-9; a possible D gene is TRBD2 (6 bases). CDR3 length equals 15 residues. Per germline, CDR1 SEHNR and CDR2 FQNEAQ (reference sequence). V shed 8 bases and J shed 2 bases, with 13 bases lying between them. The chain's CDR3 is CASPRSGAGANVLTF. The DNA for the CDR3 is TGTGCCAGCCCAAGGTCGGGGGCTGGGGCCAACGTCCTGACTTTC.

The chain links TRBV5-1 to TRBJ2-3; D may be TRBD2 (6 bases). This CDR3 comprises 12 residues. Trimming left V 4 bases short and J 15 bases short, with 18 bases between. The germline gives CDR1 SGHRS, CDR2 YFSETQ. CDR3 in amino acids: CASSLVTSQKYF. CDR3 in DNA: TGCGCCAGCAGCCTCGTGACTAGTCAGAAATATTTT.

This clone occurred a few times. The rearrangement joins TRBV10-1 to TRBJ2-7; 8 positions agree with TRBD1. The germline V gene has CDR1 WNHNN and CDR2 SYGVQD (reference sequence). J was trimmed by 5 bases and V by 3 bases; bases with no gene match: 9. This CDR3 has 15 amino acids. The DNA of the CDR3 is TGCGCCAGCAGTGAAGGGCAGGGGGCGGCTCACGAGCAGTACTTC. This translates into CASSEGQGAAHEQYF.

In its sample, this clone was seen once. The rearrangement links TRBV27 to TRBJ1-4; 8 bases match TRBD1. Germline V gene data show CDR1 as MNHEY and CDR2 as SMNVEV (reference sequence). The V gene end was trimmed by 6 bases and the J gene end by 7 bases; junction bases not matched to a gene: 7. This CDR3 spans 14 amino acids. The CDR3 DNA reads as TGTGCCAGCAGGCTGACAGGGGCGGGTGAAAAACTGTTTTTT. Its translation: CASRLTGAGEKLFF.

The chain couples TRBV6-5 to TRBJ2-5, with D perhaps TRBD2 (6 bases). TRBJ2-7 matches the DNA end more closely, so the J call is doubtful. CDR1 and CDR2 from the germline V gene are MNHEY and SVGAGI. The CDR3 is made up of 14 amino acids. The CDR3 nucleotides are TGTGCCAGCAGTTACTCGGAGGGAAACTACGAGCAGTACTTC. Protein sequence: CASSYSEGNYEQYF.

V gene TRBV28 combines with J gene TRBJ1-2, with D maybe TRBD1 (6 bases). Trimming took off 5 bases at V and 4 bases at J, with 11 bases between the two ends. Germline CDR1 MDHEN, CDR2 SYDVKM. The CDR3 contains 13 residues. The CDR3 region is CASSEQGGYGYTF. In DNA, the CDR3 is TGTGCCAGCAGTGAACAGGGCGGCTATGGCTACACCTTC.

V usage is TRBV10-3 and J usage is TRBJ1-3; possibly TRBD1 for D (5 bases). This CDR3 has 15 amino acids. Germline V gene sequence: CDR1 ENHRY, CDR2 SYGVKD. V dropped 0 bases and J dropped 1 base, with 7 bases sitting between them. Here the CDR3 DNA reads TGTGCCATCAGTGAGTCCGCAGGGTCTGGAAACACCATATATTTT. Encoded protein: CAISESAGSGNTIYF.

This sequence joins TRBV5-4 and TRBJ2-7; 12 nucleotides match TRBD2. Per germline, CDR1 SGHNT and CDR2 YYREEE (reference sequence). There are 20 residues in the CDR3. V gave up 4 bases and J gave up 0 bases; unmatched junction bases: 17. The CDR3 nucleotides are TGTGCCAGCAGCACCCCAGGACTAGCGGGACCCCCATCCGTCTCCTACGAGCAGTACTTC. This codes for CASSTPGLAGPPSVSYEQYF.

This clone came up a few times. V and J are TRBV6-6 and TRBJ2-7, with 8 bases that match TRBD2. The CDR3 extends over 13 amino acids. The V gene's germline CDR1 is MNHNY and CDR2 SVGAGI (reference sequence). With 7 bases clipped from V and 6 bases from J, the junction kept 8 bases outside the gene matches. As DNA, the CDR3 is TGTGCCAGCACGTCGGGGGGGTGGCGCGAGCAGTACTTC. Translated, it gives CASTSGGWREQYF.

The V call is TRBV13, the J call TRBJ2-3; D gene uncertain. Germline CDR1 and CDR2: PRHDT and FYEKMQ (reference sequence). V was clipped by 0 bases and J by 6 bases, with 10 bases between them. The CDR3 extends over 14 amino acids. The DNA for the CDR3 is TGTGCCAGCAGCTTAGGAGTTAGAGTGGATACGCAGTATTTT. This gives the protein CASSLGVRVDTQYF.

This rearrangement joins TRBV28 to TRBJ2-7, with TRBD1 matching over 9 bases. Germline CDR1 reads MDHEN; CDR2 reads SYDVKM. J gave up 5 bases and V 6 bases, and 11 bases lay outside the gene matches. This CDR3 has 15 amino acids. CDR3 protein: CASRVAGTGRHEQYF. The CDR3 region has the DNA TGTGCCAGCAGGGTAGCCGGGACAGGGCGTCACGAGCAGTACTTC.

The chain employs TRBV6-5 and TRBJ2-1; 10 nucleotides match TRBD1. This CDR3 is built from 16 residues. V lost 0 bases to trimming and J lost 7 bases; unmatched junction nucleotides: 6. Germline assignment: CDR1 MNHEY and CDR2 SVGAGI. The CDR3 DNA is TGTGCCAGCAGTTACTCGACGGGACAGGGGAGGAATGAGCAGTTCTTC. Protein product: CASSYSTGQGRNEQFF.

This rearrangement joins TRBV6-6 to TRBJ1-5; D is undetermined. From germline, CDR1 is MNHNY and CDR2 SVGAGI (reference sequence). CDR3 length: 16 amino acids. V was pared by 1 base and J by 8 bases, with 18 bases between. The CDR3 spells CASSYLIFNGREPQHF. The CDR3 nucleotides are TGTGCCAGCAGTTACTTGATCTTCAACGGGCGGGAGCCCCAGCATTTT.

Here the CDR3 reads CASSYSKGVQEQYF. CDR3 nucleotides: TGTGCCAGCAGTTACTCGAAAGGGGTCCAGGAGCAGTACTTC. The rearrangement links TRBV6-6 to TRBJ2-7; D possibly corresponds to TRBD1 (5 bases). The V gene's germline CDR1 is MNHNY and CDR2 SVGAGI (reference sequence). The CDR3 extends over 14 amino acids. Trimming pared 0 bases from V and 7 bases from J, leaving 13 bases between.